This paragraph reports one T cell receptor beta chain. Only in-frame clones appear in the TCRdb table, and some are missing; sequencing was by immunoSEQ multiplex PCR. The data contain approximately 480,000 clones, around 90% of them singletons. There are 17 residues in the CDR3. The V gene lost 0 bases and the J gene lost 0 bases, with 12 bases spanning the gap. The germline gives CDR1 LGHDT, CDR2 YNNKEL (reference sequence). The sample comes from a study of Ad26.COV2.S vaccination and SARS-CoV-2 variants. Study-level information: A COV1001 Ad26.COV2.S trial-arm participant provided the sample. Each vaccinee took Ad26.COV2.S intramuscularly, once or twice 56 days apart.

Treatment given: roughly 19 received Ad26.COV2.S at low or high dose, single or two shots; several received placebo; per-sample allocation not given. Samples came from day 63 after the first vaccine or placebo injection. Source: peripheral blood, taken in a trial of Ad26.COV2.S vaccine versus placebo. The J gene is TRBJ2-4, the V gene TRBV3-1 (or the pseudogene TRBV3-2); D is undetermined. The source of this sequence is a person between 18 and 59 years old who received the Ad26.COV2.S COVID-19 vaccine or a placebo. Here the CDR3 reads CASSQDTLLLAKNIQYF. The CDR3 DNA follows: TGTGCCAGCAGCCAAGATACCCTCCTCTTAGCCAAAAACATTCAGTACTTC.